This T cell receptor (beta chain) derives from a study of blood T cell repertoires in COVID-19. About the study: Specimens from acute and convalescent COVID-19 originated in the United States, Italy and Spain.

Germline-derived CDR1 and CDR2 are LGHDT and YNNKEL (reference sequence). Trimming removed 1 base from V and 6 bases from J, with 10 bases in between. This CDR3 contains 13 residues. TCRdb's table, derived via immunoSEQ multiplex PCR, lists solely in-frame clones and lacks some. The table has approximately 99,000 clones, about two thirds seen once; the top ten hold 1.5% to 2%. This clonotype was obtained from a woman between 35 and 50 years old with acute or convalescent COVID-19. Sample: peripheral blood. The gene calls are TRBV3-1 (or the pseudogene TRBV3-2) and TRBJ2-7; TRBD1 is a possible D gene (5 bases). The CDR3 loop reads CASSQARVSEQYF. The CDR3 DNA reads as TGTGCCAGCAGCCAAGCCAGGGTAAGCGAGCAGTACTTC.